The sequence of this T cell receptor beta chain was determined in a study of blood T cells in healthy people across ages. Combining a sample-barcoded 5' primer with a J-beta primer mix, a second PCR ran for 7 to 11 cycles. Using its own MiXCR run on the 5' RACE reads, TCRdb lists one record per CDR3 protein. This table holds fewer than 2,000,000 distinct CDR3 sequences, approximately 32% found once. The CDR3 consists of 13 residues. V lost 4 bases and J 3 bases, leaving 9 bases between the germline ends. Germline CDR1 reads KGHSH; CDR2 reads LQKENI. Study-wide findings and caveats: Naive and antigen-experienced cells could not be conclusively compared, given unsorted PBMCs.

With each sample, at least 5 micrograms of total RNA were extracted. With regard to this clonotype: Its matching antigen is unknown.

Sample: blood. The rearrangement links TRBV18 to TRBJ1-2, with unresolved D. The clonotype originates from a young woman in good health. CDR3 bases: TGTGCCAGCTCACAATCACGGGACTATGGCTACACCTTC. Its protein product is CASSQSRDYGYTF.